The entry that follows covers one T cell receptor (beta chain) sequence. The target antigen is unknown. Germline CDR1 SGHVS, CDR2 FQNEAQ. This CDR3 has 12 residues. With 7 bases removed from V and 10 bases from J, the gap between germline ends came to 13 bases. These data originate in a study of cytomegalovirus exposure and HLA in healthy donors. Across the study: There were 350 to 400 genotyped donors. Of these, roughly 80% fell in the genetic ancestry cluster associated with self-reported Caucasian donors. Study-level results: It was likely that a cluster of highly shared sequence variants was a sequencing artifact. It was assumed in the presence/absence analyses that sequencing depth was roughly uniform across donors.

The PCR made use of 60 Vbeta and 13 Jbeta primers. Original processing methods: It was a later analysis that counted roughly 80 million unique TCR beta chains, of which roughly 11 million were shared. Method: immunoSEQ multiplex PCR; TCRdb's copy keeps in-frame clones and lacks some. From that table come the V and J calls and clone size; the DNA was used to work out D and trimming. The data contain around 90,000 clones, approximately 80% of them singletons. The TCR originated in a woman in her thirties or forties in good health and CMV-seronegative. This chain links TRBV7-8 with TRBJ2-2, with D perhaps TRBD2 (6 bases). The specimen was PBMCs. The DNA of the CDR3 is TGTGCCAGCATCCTAGGGGACTCGGAGCTGTTTTTT. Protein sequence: CASILGDSELFF.